Given below is one TCR beta chain in context. The CDR3 sequence is 16 residues long. With V trimmed by 2 bases and J by 9 bases, 8 bases remained unmatched. CDR1 is MNHNS, CDR2 SASEGT, per germline. These data originate in a study of blood T cell repertoires in COVID-19. Whole-study context: Samples came from the United States, Italy and Spain, spanning acute and convalescent COVID-19.

In the authors' workflow: Estimated nucleated cell counts came from reference gene primer amplification. Here immunoSEQ multiplex PCR was the method, and the copy in TCRdb shows in-frame clones only, minus some. The V and J calls and clone size come from that table; D and trimming were worked out from the DNA. This sample has some 320,000 clones; 75% to 90% occur once, and the top ten carry about 5%. This TCR was sampled from a man in his sixties who had recovered from COVID-19. Sequencing was performed on PBMCs or T cells enriched from blood (not recorded which). V usage is TRBV6-1 and J usage is TRBJ2-1; 12 nucleotides align to TRBD2. The CDR3 loop reads CASSESPTSGRFEQFF. CDR3 in DNA: TGTGCCAGCAGTGAATCCCCGACTAGCGGGAGATTTGAGCAGTTCTTC.